This T cell receptor beta chain was identified during a study of human T cells and chemical hapten exposure. Regarding the study as a whole: Expanded TCRs grouped into significantly more large CDR3 similarity clusters than controls produced.

MiXCR, applied by TCRdb to the RACE reads, yields one record per CDR3 protein. The table lists tens of thousands of distinct CDR3 sequences, roughly an eighth of them singletons. This clonotype was observed a handful of times. The antigen is unknown. The time point: pre-sensitization, week 0. Stated treatment: therapeutic diphenylcyclopropenone sensitization with weekly scalp DPC. This TCR was sampled from a woman in her twenties or thirties with alopecia areata. Some clones in this sample may be carry-over from other donors' samples. Here the sequenced sample was whole blood, taken in connection with sensitization to the hapten diphenylcyclopropenone (DPC).

The CDR3 sequence is CASSLSGTGGLGYGYTF. For the CDR3, the DNA is TGTGCCAGCAGCTTATCCGGGACAGGGGGCCTGGGCTATGGCTACACCTTC. The chain recombines TRBV13 with TRBJ1-2, with TRBD1 matching 12 bases. There are 17 residues in the CDR3. V lost 2 bases to trimming and J lost 4 bases; unmatched junction nucleotides: 8. Germline V lookup: CDR1 PRHDT, CDR2 FYEKMQ (reference sequence).